This TCR beta chain was documented in a study of shared clonotypes between healthy human individuals. Broader study findings: In having few donors, the study represented limited genetic and exposure-history diversity. The study's rarefaction showed incomplete sorted-subset sequencing despite large depth. Sample collection involved blood only; tissue repertoires are likely different.

Sequenced by immunoSEQ multiplex PCR; TCRdb stores in-frame clones only, minus some. This repertoire shows around 2.1 million clones, roughly 91% found once; its top ten account for more than 1.5%. Naivety among CD8 cells was defined by CD45RO negativity and positive CCR7 selection, thereby excluding terminally differentiated effector memory CD45RA+ cells. Healthy and HIV-negative, the adult donors had no recent acute infections or vaccinations. Details on this clone: The antigen is not known.

Material for sequencing was naive CD8+ T cells from PBMCs. The clonotype was recovered from a man aged 18 to 29 in good health. Some clones in this sample may be carry-over from other donors' samples.

CDR3 nucleotide sequence: TGTGCCAGCAGCTCGGGGCCTTCGGAGACCCAGTACTTC. Its protein is CASSSGPSETQYF. This chain links TRBV13 with TRBJ2-5; possibly TRBD1 or TRBD2 for D (5 bases each). Trimming shortened V by 4 bases and J by 5 bases, and 11 bases separated the two germline ends. The CDR3 totals 13 residues. In germline, CDR1 is PRHDT, CDR2 FYEKMQ (reference sequence).